The rows below give T cell receptor beta chains drawn from one sample of a study of cytomegalovirus exposure and HLA in healthy donors. Generated by immunoSEQ multiplex PCR, the TCRdb table keeps only in-frame clones and is missing some. The sample has about 180,000 clones; 75% to 85% are singletons. The sequenced sample was PBMCs. The source is a woman aged 55-70 years in good health and CMV-seropositive. CDR3s include the opening cysteine and the closing phenylalanine or tryptophan. The order of the fields is D gene, V gene, clone size, J gene, CDR3 DNA, CDR3 protein. The D gene is left open where the match is weak. Not all rows give a size; the values are once, few, many and, for expanded clones, a class.

>TRBD1|TRBV5-4|few|TRBJ2-2
TGTGCCAGCAGCACTCAGGGGGTCAACACCGGGGAGCTGTTTTTT
CASSTQGVNTGELFF
>TRBD1|TRBV5-1|-|TRBJ2-7
TGCGCCAGCAGCCCCACGGGACAGTCTAGTGGCTACGAGCAGTACTTC
CASSPTGQSSGYEQYF
>-|TRBV9|once|TRBJ2-3
TGTGCCAGCAGCGCTCCTTCGTTAGCACCTCACAGCACAGATACGCAGTATTTT
CASSAPSLAPHSTDTQYF
>-|TRBV29-1|-|TRBJ2-7
TGCAGCACATTCTCAGGGGCGGACGAGCAGTACTTC
CSTFSGADEQYF
>-|TRBV7-6|-|TRBJ2-1
TGTGCCAGCAGCTTATATAGCGGAACGAACAATGAGCAGTTCTTC
CASSLYSGTNNEQFF
>TRBD2|TRBV9|-|TRBJ2-3
TGTGCCAGCAGCCTCCGGGGGGTCACAGATACGCAGTATTTT
CASSLRGVTDTQYF
>-|TRBV7-3|-|TRBJ2-3
TGTGCCAGCAGCTTAGGAGCCGGCACAGATACGCAGTATTTT
CASSLGAGTDTQYF
>TRBD1|TRBV5-1|few|TRBJ2-5
TGCGCCAGCAGCCCGGGACAGGGCCAAGAGACCCAGTACTTC
CASSPGQGQETQYF
>-|TRBV4-2|-|TRBJ1-1
TGTGCCAGCAGCCAAGAGTCCGGGGGGCGAGCTTTCTTT
CASSQESGGRAFF
>TRBD1|TRBV6-5|-|TRBJ1-2
TGTGCCAGCAGTGCGAAACAGGGGACCTATGGCTACACCTTC
CASSAKQGTYGYTF
>TRBD2|TRBV19|-|TRBJ2-7
TGTGCCAGTAGTATGAGGGGCCTAGCGGATACCTACGAGCAGTACTTC
CASSMRGLADTYEQYF
>TRBD1|TRBV7-2|-|TRBJ2-7
TGTGCCAGCAGCTCCCAGGGGGCTGTGAGGAACGAGCAGTACTTC
CASSSQGAVRNEQYF
>-|TRBV14|-|TRBJ1-2
TGTGCCAGCAGCCAAGGCCAAGGCGGGAGAGGCTACACCTTC
CASSQGQGGRGYTF
>-|TRBV6-5|many|TRBJ2-2
TGTGCCAGCAGTCAATTCACCGGGGAGCTGTTTTTT
CASSQFTGELFF
>-|TRBV19|once|TRBJ1-2
TGTGCCAGTAGTATATCGGGGGTCTCTTATGGCTACACCTTC
CASSISGVSYGYTF
>TRBD1|TRBV7-2|-|TRBJ2-7
TGTGCCAGCAGCTACCGGACAGGACACGAGCAGTACTTC
CASSYRTGHEQYF
>TRBD1|TRBV6-5|-|TRBJ1-6
TGTGCCAGCAGTTACAGTTTCGGAGGGGGCGCCCCCCCCCTCCACTTT
CASSYSFGGGAPPLHF
>-|TRBV2|-|TRBJ2-2
TGTGCCAGCAGTGTTCAGGGGTCAATCAACACCGGGGAGCTGTTTTTT
CASSVQGSINTGELFF
>TRBD1|TRBV10-3|-|TRBJ1-1
TGTGCCATCAGGGAGGGACAGTCTGTTAACACTGAAGCTTTCTTT
CAIREGQSVNTEAFF
>TRBD2|TRBV5-1|-|TRBJ2-1
TGCGCCAGCACTAGGTTAGCGGGAAGCTCCTACAATGAGCAGTTCTTC
CASTRLAGSSYNEQFF
>-|TRBV29-1|-|TRBJ2-7
TGCAGCGTTGGCAGGGATGGTGGCGAGCAGTACTTC
CSVGRDGGEQYF
>TRBD1|TRBV18|-|TRBJ2-7
TGTGCCAGCTCAGAACCCCCGGGACAGTACGAGCAGTACTTC
CASSEPPGQYEQYF
>-|TRBV11-2|-|TRBJ2-1
TGTGCCAGCAGCTTACAGGGGTTGAGGAACAATGAGCAGTTCTTC
CASSLQGLRNNEQFF
>-|TRBV6-5|-|TRBJ1-4
TGTGCCAGCAGTTACTCTCAGGGGACTAATGAAAAACTGTTTTTT
CASSYSQGTNEKLFF
>-|TRBV5-4|few|TRBJ2-1
TGTGCCAGCAGCTTGGCACAGGGCCTCTCCAATGAGCAGTTCTTC
CASSLAQGLSNEQFF
>-|TRBV4-1|-|TRBJ1-2
TGCGCCAGCAGCCAAGAAATCTCTCCCTATGGCTACACCTTC
CASSQEISPYGYTF
>-|TRBV18|-|TRBJ1-5
TGTGCCAGCTCACCTGACAGAAATCAGCCCCAGCATTTT
CASSPDRNQPQHF
>TRBD1|TRBV6-1|-|TRBJ2-7
TGTGCCAGCAGATGGGGCCCAGGGGGTTCCTACGAGCAGTACTTC
CASRWGPGGSYEQYF
>TRBD2|TRBV15|-|TRBJ2-3
TGTGCCACCAGAGACCGGACTAGCGGTAGCACAGATACGCAGTATTTT
CATRDRTSGSTDTQYF